This TCR beta chain was identified during a study of tumor-infiltrating lymphocytes in primary liver carcinoma. Study-wide context: The patients included men and women who were aged 30 to 69 years.

Total RNA amounting to around 530 ng was the source from which TCR beta cDNA was made with a constant-region primer. Employing slightly modified ARM-PCR, three nested multiplex PCR rounds were run, and these gave rise to the TCR beta libraries. In the first two PCR rounds, TRBV1-TRBV30 forward primers were paired with a C-beta reverse primer, and each round lasted roughly 9 cycles. TCRdb re-called the multiplex PCR reads through MiXCR, storing one row per CDR3 protein. The data hold around 70,000 distinct CDR3 sequences, with roughly two thirds observed a single time. Unsorted bulk tissue, roughly 20-32 mg of it, served as the source for co-extraction of RNA and DNA. Every tumor specimen contained over 85% viable tumor cells. This CDR3 has 16 amino acids. The V and J ends lost 9 bases and 4 bases, in that order; junction bases with no gene match: 10. CDR1 is MNHNS and CDR2 is SASEGT in the germline V gene.

The receptor's source is a man aged 40-50 years with primary liver carcinoma and hepatitis B virus infection. The rearrangement joins TRBV6-1 to TRBJ2-6; TRBD1 matches at 9 bases. Input material: liver tumor tissue from sampling region 4. Specified subset: tumor region T4, right-lateral pole. DNA of the CDR3: TGTGCCAGGAATCCGGGACAGGGACCCGGGGCCAACGTCCTGACTTTC. Its protein product is CARNPGQGPGANVLTF.